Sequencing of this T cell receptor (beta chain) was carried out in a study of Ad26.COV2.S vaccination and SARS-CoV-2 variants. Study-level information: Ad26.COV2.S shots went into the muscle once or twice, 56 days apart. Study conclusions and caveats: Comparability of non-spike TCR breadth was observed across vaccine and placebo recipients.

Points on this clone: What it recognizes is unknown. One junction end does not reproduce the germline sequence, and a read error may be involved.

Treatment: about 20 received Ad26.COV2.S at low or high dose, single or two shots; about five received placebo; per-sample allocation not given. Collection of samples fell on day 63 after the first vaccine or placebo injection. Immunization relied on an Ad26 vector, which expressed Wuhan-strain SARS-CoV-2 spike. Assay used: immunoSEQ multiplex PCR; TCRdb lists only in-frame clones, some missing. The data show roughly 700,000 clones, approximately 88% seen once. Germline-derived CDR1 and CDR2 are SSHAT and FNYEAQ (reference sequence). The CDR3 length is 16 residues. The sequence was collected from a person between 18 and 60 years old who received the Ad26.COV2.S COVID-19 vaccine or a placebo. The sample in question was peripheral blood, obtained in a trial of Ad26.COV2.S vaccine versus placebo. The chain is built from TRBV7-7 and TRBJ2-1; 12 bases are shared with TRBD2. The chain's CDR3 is CASSSLAGGPRNEQFF. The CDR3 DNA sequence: TGTGCTAGCAGCTCCCTAGCGGGAGGGCCTAGGAATGAGCAGTTCTTC.